This T cell receptor (beta chain) was found in a study of blood T cell repertoires in COVID-19. Patients at the Seattle site were enrolled during active infection and followed longitudinally. This CDR3 contains 15 residues. The germline V and J ends were trimmed by 2 bases and 4 bases, with 12 bases remaining between them. Looked up from germline, CDR1 is MNHNS and CDR2 is SASEGT. The table came from immunoSEQ multiplex PCR; TCRdb's copy has only in-frame clones and leaves some out. The sample comprises around 310,000 clones, roughly 90% of which are singletons, and roughly 6.8% rests with the top ten.

The chain has TRBV6-1 and TRBJ1-3; tentatively, D is TRBD1 (5 bases). This sequence originates from a woman in her thirties with COVID-19, enrolled during active disease. Sequencing was done on a sample of peripheral blood. CDR3 protein: CASSESWGIGNTIYF. The CDR3 DNA is TGTGCCAGCAGTGAAAGCTGGGGCATCGGAAACACCATATATTTT.